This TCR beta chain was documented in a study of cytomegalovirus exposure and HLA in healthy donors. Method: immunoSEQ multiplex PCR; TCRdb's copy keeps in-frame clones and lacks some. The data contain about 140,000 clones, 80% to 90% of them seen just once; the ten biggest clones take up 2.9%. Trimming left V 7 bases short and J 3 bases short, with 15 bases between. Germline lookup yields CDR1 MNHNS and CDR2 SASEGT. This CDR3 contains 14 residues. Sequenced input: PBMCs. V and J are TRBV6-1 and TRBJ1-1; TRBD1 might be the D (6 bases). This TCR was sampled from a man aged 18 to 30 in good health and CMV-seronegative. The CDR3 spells CASTGGQGHTEAFF. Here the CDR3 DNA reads TGTGCCAGCACCGGTGGGCAGGGGCACACTGAAGCTTTCTTT.